This T cell receptor (beta chain) originates from a study of blood T cell repertoires in COVID-19. About the study: In each case, the material was cDNA or gDNA derived from T cells, B-cell-depleted T cells, or PBMCs.

This clone was recorded a few times. Here immunoSEQ multiplex PCR was the method, and the copy in TCRdb shows in-frame clones only, minus some. The table shows about 60,000 clones, with approximately 85% occurring only once. CDR3 length equals 16 residues. The receptor was isolated from a human donor in a cohort sampled during active COVID-19. The material sequenced was peripheral blood. The chain recombines TRBV21-1 with TRBJ2-7; the table's D call TRBD1 went unverified against the DNA. TRBV21-1 represents a pseudogene. CDR3 residues: CASSKSGRVPFHEQYF. In DNA, the CDR3 is TGTGCCAGCAGCAAAAGTGGCAGGGTTCCGTTCCACGAGCAGTACTTC.